A single sample gave rise to the 2 T cell receptor beta chains below, sequenced in a study of beta chain features in type 1 diabetes. Broader study findings: Researchers report that Type 1 diabetes patients had moderately but significantly shorter TCRB CDR3s across all four CD4+ subsets.

No antigen is known for these receptors. Expressed TCRB transcripts were sequenced because the isolated RNA had all been reverse transcribed beforehand. Here immunoSEQ multiplex PCR was the method, and the copy in TCRdb shows in-frame clones only, minus some. This table holds a few hundred thousand clones, 9.5% to 10% found once. The sample was central memory CD4+ T cells from blood. The origin of the receptors is a young man with type 1 diabetes.

The chain links TRBV20-1 to TRBJ1-2, with D unclear. The CDR3 sequence is 11 residues long. Trimming removed 3 bases from V and 8 bases from J, with 10 bases in between. The germline V gene has CDR1 DFQATT and CDR2 SNEGSKA (reference sequence). CDR3 nucleotide sequence: TGCAGTGCTAGTCTCTTTGACGGCTACACCTTC. Translating it yields CSASLFDGYTF.

The chain links TRBV2 to TRBJ2-5; D gene ambiguous. V lost 3 bases and J lost 3, with 5 bases in between. This CDR3 spans 12 amino acids. Germline CDR1 reads SNHLY; CDR2 reads FYNNEI. The CDR3 DNA reads as TGTGCCAGCAGTGAGAACGAAGAGACCCAGTACTTC. The encoded protein is CASSENEETQYF.